This T cell receptor (beta chain) was recorded in a study of T cell responses to AZD1222 COVID-19 vaccine. Overall study results and limits: Repertoire sampling happened only post peak T cell response. CD4 TCRs covered the whole spike, strongest at regions 160-218 and 743-854.

The protocol was immunoSEQ multiplex PCR, while the TCRdb copy is restricted to in-frame clones and leaves out a portion. The table includes some 150,000 clones, about 88% detected once. A word on this clone: Its target is unknown.

The sequence derives from an adult who had recovered from COVID-19. The sample here was peripheral blood, taken after recovery from COVID-19.

In DNA form, the CDR3 reads TGTGCCAGCAGCTTTGGTGCCAATGAGCAGTTCTTC. Translating it yields CASSFGANEQFF. The chain links TRBV5-4 to TRBJ2-1; no clear D. Germline-derived CDR1 and CDR2 are SGHNT and YYREEE (reference sequence). CDR3 length equals 12 residues. V was shortened by 2 bases and J by 6 bases, with 6 bases between the two germline ends.